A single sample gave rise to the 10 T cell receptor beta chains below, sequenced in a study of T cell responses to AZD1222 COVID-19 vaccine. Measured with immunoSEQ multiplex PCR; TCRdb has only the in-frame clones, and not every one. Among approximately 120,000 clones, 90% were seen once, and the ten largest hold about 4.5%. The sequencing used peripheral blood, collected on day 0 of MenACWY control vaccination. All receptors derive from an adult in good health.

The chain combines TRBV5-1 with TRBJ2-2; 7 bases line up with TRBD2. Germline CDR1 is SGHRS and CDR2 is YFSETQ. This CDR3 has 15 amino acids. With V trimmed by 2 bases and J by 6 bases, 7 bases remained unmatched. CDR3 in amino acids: CASSFAGREAGELFF. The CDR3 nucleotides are TGCGCCAGCAGCTTCGCTGGGAGGGAGGCCGGGGAGCTGTTTTTT.

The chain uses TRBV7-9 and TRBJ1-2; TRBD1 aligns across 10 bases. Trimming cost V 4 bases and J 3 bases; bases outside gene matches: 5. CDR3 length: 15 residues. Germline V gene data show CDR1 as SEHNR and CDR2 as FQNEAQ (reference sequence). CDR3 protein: CASSSRQGAHYGYTF. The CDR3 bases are TGTGCCAGCAGCTCAAGACAGGGGGCCCACTATGGCTACACCTTC.

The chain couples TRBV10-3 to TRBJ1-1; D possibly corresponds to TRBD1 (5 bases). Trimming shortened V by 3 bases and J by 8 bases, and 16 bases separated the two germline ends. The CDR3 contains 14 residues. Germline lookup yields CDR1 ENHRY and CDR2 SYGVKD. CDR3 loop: CAISDVFGTSEAFF. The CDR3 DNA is TGTGCCATCAGTGATGTTTTTGGGACGTCAGAAGCTTTCTTT.

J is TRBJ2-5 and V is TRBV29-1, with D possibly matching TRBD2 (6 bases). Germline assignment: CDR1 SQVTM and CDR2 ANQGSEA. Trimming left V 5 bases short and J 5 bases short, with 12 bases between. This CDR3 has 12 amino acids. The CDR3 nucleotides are TGCAGCGTTCGGCCGGAGGGGGAGACCCAGTACTTC. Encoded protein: CSVRPEGETQYF.

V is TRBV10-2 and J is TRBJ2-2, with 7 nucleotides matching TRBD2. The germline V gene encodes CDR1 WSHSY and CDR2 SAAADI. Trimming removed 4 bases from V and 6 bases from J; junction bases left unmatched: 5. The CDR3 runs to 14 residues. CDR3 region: CASSVGGRAGELFF. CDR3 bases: TGCGCCAGCAGTGTTGGGGGGAGGGCCGGGGAGCTGTTTTTT.

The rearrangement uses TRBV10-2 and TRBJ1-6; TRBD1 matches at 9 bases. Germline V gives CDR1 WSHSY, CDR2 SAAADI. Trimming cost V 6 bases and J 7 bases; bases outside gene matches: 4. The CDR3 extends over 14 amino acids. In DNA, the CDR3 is TGCGCCAGCAGCAGGGACAGGGTCAATTCACCCCTCCACTTT. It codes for CASSRDRVNSPLHF.

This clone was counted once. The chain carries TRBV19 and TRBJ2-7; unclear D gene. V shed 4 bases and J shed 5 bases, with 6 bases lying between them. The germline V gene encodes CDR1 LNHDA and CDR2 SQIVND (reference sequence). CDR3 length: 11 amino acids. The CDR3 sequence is CASSTQNEQYF. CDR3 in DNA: TGTGCCAGTAGTACCCAGAACGAGCAGTACTTC.

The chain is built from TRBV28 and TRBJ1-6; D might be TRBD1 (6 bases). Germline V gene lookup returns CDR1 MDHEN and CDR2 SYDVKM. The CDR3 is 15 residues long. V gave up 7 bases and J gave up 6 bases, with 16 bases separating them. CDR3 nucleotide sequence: TGTGCCAGCACCCCCCAGGGGATTGGTAATTCACCCCTCCACTTT. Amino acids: CASTPQGIGNSPLHF. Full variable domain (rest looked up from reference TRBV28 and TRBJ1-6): DVKVTQSSRYLVKRTGEKVFLECVQDMDHENMFWYRQDPGLGLRLIYFSYDVKMKEKGDIPEGYSVSREKKERFSLILESASTNQTSMYLCASTPQGIGNSPLHFGNGTRLTVT.

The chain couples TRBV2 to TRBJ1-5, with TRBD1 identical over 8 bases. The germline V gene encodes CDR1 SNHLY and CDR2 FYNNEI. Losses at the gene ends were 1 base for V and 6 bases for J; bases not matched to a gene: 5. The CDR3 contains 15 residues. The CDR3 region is CASSEGQGARQPQHF. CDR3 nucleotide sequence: TGTGCCAGCAGTGAAGGGCAGGGGGCCCGTCAGCCCCAGCATTTT.

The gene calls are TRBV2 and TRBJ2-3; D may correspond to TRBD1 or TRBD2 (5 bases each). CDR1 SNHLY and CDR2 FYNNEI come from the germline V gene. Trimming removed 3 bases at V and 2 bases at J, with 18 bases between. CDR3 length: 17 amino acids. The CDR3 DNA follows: TGTGCCAGCAGTGACCCCGGGACCCGGGGTGACACAGATACGCAGTATTTT. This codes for CASSDPGTRGDTDTQYF.